The entry that follows covers one TCR beta chain sequence. The junction and the germline gene differ at one end; a read error may be behind it. This sample is drawn from a study of shared clonotypes between healthy human individuals. Per the authors' pipeline: Junction-only immunoSEQ sequences carried no quality scores, so filtering differed. Only in-frame clones appear in the TCRdb table, and some are missing; sequencing was by immunoSEQ multiplex PCR. V, J and clone size were drawn from that table, and D and trimming were deduced from the DNA. Among millions of clones listed, 90% to 95% were seen once. CDR1 is SSHAT and CDR2 is FNYEAQ in the germline V gene (reference sequence). This CDR3 is 13 amino acids long.

The clonotype originates from a young man in good health. The material sequenced was naive CD4+ T cells sorted from blood. The subset here: CD45RA+ positively selected. The V gene is TRBV7-7, the J gene TRBJ2-7, with D perhaps assigned TRBD1 or TRBD2 (5 bases each). CDR3 residues: CASSRDRRYEQYF. CDR3 bases: TGTGCTAGCAGCCGGGACCGACGCTACGAGCAGTACTTC. Looking up the rest from reference TRBV7-7 and TRBJ2-7 gives the full variable domain: GAGVSQSPRYKVTKRGQDVTLRCDPISSHATLYWYQQALGQGPEFLTYFNYEAQPDKSGLPSDRFSAERPEGSISTLTIQRTEQRDSAMYRCASSRDRRYEQYFGPGTRLTVT.